One and the same sample provided the 7 T cell receptor beta chains below, sequenced in a study of CD8+ T cells in alopecia areata (dated by TCRdb to about 2018). Library preparation employed the immunoSEQ multiplex PCR assay. For TCR sequencing, RNA was extracted from every sample and reverse transcribed into cDNA to serve as template. Drawn from immuneACCESS, this table holds only the in-frame rearrangements with V and J called that TCRdb kept. Clones are partly lost; checked studies trace under half to an unresolved V gene and leave the rest unexplained. For this sample the table reports about 110,000 clones, with no clone seen just once. The ten largest clones capture about 20% of the sample. Sequencing was done on a sample of lesional skin. These receptors all stem from a C3H/HeJ mouse with alopecia areata. For this strain, the MHC haplotype is H2-k.

Points on this clone: Gene names and germline match the mouse. The read ends 4 residues early relative to the CDR3; the germline J gene fills the gap. The chain couples TRBV16 to TRBJ1-2; 9 bases align to TRBD1. V was pared by 4 bases and J by 0 bases, with 3 bases of the junction left unmatched. Germline loops: CDR1 SGHSA, CDR2 FRNQAP. CDR3 length: 15 residues. The part of the CDR3 DNA that was read is TGTGCAAGCAGCTACTGGGACAGGGCAAACTCC. It encodes CASSYWDRANS. The whole CDR3 protein is CASSYWDRANSDYTF.

This clone was recorded a few times. The gene names given are mouse names. The sequence runs out 4 residues before the end of the CDR3; the remainder is reconstructed from the germline J gene. The gene calls are TRBV31 and TRBJ1-4, with D possibly TRBD1 on 6 matching bases. Per the germline V gene, CDR1 is GKSSPN and CDR2 is SITVG. Trimming removed 0 bases from V and 4 bases from J, with 9 bases in between. The CDR3 contains 14 residues. The DNA read from the CDR3 is TGTGCCTGGAGTCTTGGGACAAGCAACGAA. It translates to CAWSLGTSNE. The full CDR3 reads CAWSLGTSNERLFF.

Points on this clone: Gene names are mouse gene names. The read stops 4 residues short of the end of the CDR3; the missing end is completed from the germline J gene. This chain uses TRBV13-2 with TRBJ2-1; TRBD2 matches 8 bases. J gave up 3 bases and V 1 base, and 3 bases lay outside the gene matches. CDR1 is NNHNN and CDR2 is SYGAGS in the germline V gene (reference sequence). The CDR3 loop spans 15 amino acids. CDR3 amino acids: CASGDRLGSYAEQFF. CDR3 bases read: TGTGCCAGCGGTGATCGACTGGGGTCCTATGCT.

This clone has just a few counts. Gene names are the mouse ones. From the germline J gene comes the end of the CDR3, since the read stops 4 residues before it. V and J are TRBV5 and TRBJ2-5; tentative D call: TRBD2 (7 bases). Per germline, CDR1 LGHNA and CDR2 YNLKQL (reference sequence). This CDR3 is built from 13 residues. Partial CDR3 DNA: TGTGCCAGCAGCCAAGGGGGGGCAGAC. As protein: CASSQGGAD. The complete CDR3 sequence is CASSQGGADTQYF.

As to this clone: The germline and genes are mouse ones. The sequenced fragment ends 4 residues before the CDR3 boundary, so the rest is inferred from the germline J gene. The chain couples TRBV13-3 to TRBJ2-1; 9 bases fit TRBD1. CDR3 length equals 16 residues. The germline V gene has CDR1 NNHDY and CDR2 SYVADS. V trimming: 1 base; J trimming: 0 bases; junction bases outside the gene matches: 2. Incomplete CDR3 DNA: TGTGCCAGCAGTGATCGGGACAGGGCTAACTATGCT. Protein: CASSDRDRANYA. The full CDR3 sequence reads CASSDRDRANYAEQFF.

As for this clone: Gene names are mouse gene names. The CDR3 end is not reached by the read, which stops 4 residues before it; the germline J gene fills it in. The genes are TRBV31 and TRBJ2-2; D possibly corresponds to TRBD1 (6 bases). Trimming removed 1 base from V and 1 base from J, with 10 bases in between. Germline CDR1 and CDR2: GKSSPN and SITVG. This CDR3 contains 15 residues. The DNA read from the CDR3 is TGTGCCTGGAGTCCCGGGACAAAAAACACCGGG. It yields the protein CAWSPGTKNTG. In full, the CDR3 is CAWSPGTKNTGQLYF.

This clone appeared a few times. Mouse gene names apply. The sequenced fragment ends 4 residues before the CDR3 boundary, so the rest is inferred from the germline J gene. The rearrangement links TRBV5 to TRBJ2-1; a possible D gene is TRBD2 (6 bases). The CDR3 extends over 14 amino acids. Germline CDR1 and CDR2: LGHNA and YNLKQL (reference sequence). V lost 4 bases, J lost 4 bases, and 11 bases lay in between. The CDR3 reads CASSRGWGYAEQFF. CDR3 bases read: TGTGCCAGCAGCCGGGGCTGGGGTTATGCT.